A single sample is the source of the 5 T cell receptor beta chains below, sequenced in a study of T cell repertoires in cytomegalovirus infection. TCRdb called the reads again in MiXCR, with one record for every CDR3 protein. The sample includes about 920,000 distinct CDR3 sequences, roughly 31% of them seen just once. These receptors are not linked to any known antigen. Material: cultured CD8+ T cells from PBMCs, obtained from culture after CMV antigen stimulation. Every receptor here comes from a human donor in good health (CMV status not recorded). Some clones in this sample may be carry-over from other donors' samples.

This clonotype was recorded a few times. This chain links TRBV27 with TRBJ1-5; unclear D gene. Germline loops: CDR1 MNHEY, CDR2 SMNVEV (reference sequence). V lost 6 bases, J lost 6 bases, and 9 bases lay in between. The CDR3 totals 12 residues. The CDR3 loop reads CASSFTGQPQHF. The DNA of the CDR3 is TGTGCCAGCAGCTTTACCGGTCAGCCCCAGCATTTT.

This chain links TRBV6-5 with TRBJ2-1; D might be TRBD2 (6 bases). CDR3 size: 12 residues. Trimming stripped 7 bases from V and 10 bases from J, with 14 bases between. Germline V gives CDR1 MNHEY, CDR2 SVGAGI. The CDR3 protein is CASTLPAGEQFF. The CDR3 DNA follows: TGTGCCAGCACCCTACCCGCGGGGGAGCAGTTCTTC.

This clonotype was found a few times. This chain links TRBV12-5 with TRBJ1-1; D possibly corresponds to TRBD1 (6 bases). The CDR3 contains 15 residues. The V and J ends lost 1 base and 2 bases respectively, with 11 bases between them. Germline lookup yields CDR1 LGHNT and CDR2 FRNRAP. The CDR3 is CASGLELGANTEAFF. The CDR3, as DNA: TGTGCTAGTGGTTTGGAACTGGGGGCAAACACTGAAGCTTTCTTT.

This clonotype was seen at least ten times. The genes are TRBV11-3 and TRBJ2-7; the D gene could be TRBD1 or TRBD2 (5 bases each). CDR1 SGHNT and CDR2 YENEEA come from the germline V gene. This CDR3 comprises 14 residues. V dropped 4 bases and J dropped 5 bases, with 15 bases sitting between them. The CDR3 coding sequence is TGTGCCAGCAGCTACCGGGACGGTCACCACGAGCAGTACTTC. As protein: CASSYRDGHHEQYF.

The chain has TRBV20-1 and TRBJ2-1, with TRBD1 matching 7 bases. This CDR3 contains 17 residues. With V trimmed by 2 bases and J by 6 bases, 16 bases remained unmatched. Germline V gene sequence: CDR1 DFQATT, CDR2 SNEGSKA (reference sequence). CDR3 in DNA: TGCAGTGCTAGAAACAGGGGTGAGACAGTCGTCCGCAATGAGCAGTTCTTC. This encodes CSARNRGETVVRNEQFF.